This TCR beta chain was sequenced in a study of T cells in Graves' hyperthyroidism and ophthalmopathy. Study-wide results and caveats: Blood also held most thyroid clonotypes expanded beyond 0.001.

TCR beta CDR3 region amplification was performed from RNA transcripts. The study used the HTBI primer set for a first-round RT-PCR of the TCR CDR3. A single record per CDR3 protein comes from TCRdb applying MiXCR to the multiplex PCR reads. The table lists about 840,000 distinct CDR3 sequences, around 38% of them singletons, with 8% to 9% in the top ten. Note on this clonotype: No antigen is known for it.

The sequence came from a man aged 18 to 30 with Graves' hyperthyroidism. The sample taken for sequencing was blood.

The CDR3 protein is CSVRVGDTQYF. CDR3 coding DNA: TGCAGCGTCCGCGTCGGAGATACGCAGTATTTT. This chain connects TRBV29-1 to TRBJ2-3; D uncertain. CDR1 and CDR2 from the germline V gene are SQVTM and ANQGSEA. The CDR3 spans 11 residues. V was shortened by 6 bases and J by 5 bases, with 9 bases between the two germline ends.